The 11 T cell receptor beta chains given below trace back to one sample, sequenced in a study of CD8+ T cells in alopecia areata. cDNA reverse transcribed from extracted RNA served as the sequencing template. Some clones are missing from TCRdb's copy, which holds only in-frame ones; the method was immunoSEQ multiplex PCR. The sample yields approximately 150,000 clones, 45% to 60% seen once. The sequenced material came from CD4+ T cells sorted from blood. These receptor sequences come from a human donor with alopecia areata.

The V gene is TRBV29-1, the J gene TRBJ1-3; the D gene is possibly TRBD1 (6 bases). The CDR3 sequence is 12 residues long. V lost 7 bases to trimming and J lost 1 base, with 8 bases between them. Germline loops: CDR1 SQVTM, CDR2 ANQGSEA. The CDR3 spells CSAQGSGNTIYF. In DNA, the CDR3 is TGCAGCGCACAGGGTTCTGGAAACACCATATATTTT.

This sequence joins TRBV28 and TRBJ2-1; D gene unclear. Germline V CDR1 and CDR2: MDHEN, SYDVKM. The ends were cut back, 6 bases at V and 5 bases at J, with 5 bases in the middle. The CDR3 is 11 amino acids. The CDR3 spells CASSRDNEQFF. CDR3 in DNA: TGTGCCAGCAGCCGGGACAATGAGCAGTTCTTC.

The V and J genes are TRBV28 and TRBJ2-7, with D uncertain. Germline CDR1 MDHEN, CDR2 SYDVKM. CDR3 length equals 14 residues. The germline V and J ends were trimmed by 1 base and 0 bases, with 7 bases remaining between them. CDR3 nucleotides: TGTGCCAGCAGTTTATTGGACCGCTCCTACGAGCAGTACTTC. It translates to CASSLLDRSYEQYF.

This chain links TRBV4-1 with TRBJ1-2; D gene unclear. This CDR3 is 15 amino acids long. Germline V gene sequence: CDR1 MGHRA, CDR2 YSYEKL. The germline V and J ends were trimmed by 1 base and 3 bases, with 12 bases remaining between them. The CDR3 DNA follows: TGCGCCAGCAGCCAAGTCCCCGGCGGATACTATGGCTACACCTTC. As protein: CASSQVPGGYYGYTF.

The chain carries TRBV30 and TRBJ2-5; D gene ambiguous. V was pared by 1 base and J by 4 bases, with 4 bases between. The CDR3 totals 11 residues. Germline CDR1 reads GTSNPN; CDR2 reads SVGIG (reference sequence). This CDR3 reads CAWSGRETQYF. For the CDR3, the DNA is TGTGCCTGGAGTGGGCGAGAGACCCAGTACTTC.

In this sample, this clone turned up a few times. J is TRBJ2-1 and V is TRBV5-6; D is undetermined. This CDR3 has 13 amino acids. Germline V gives CDR1 SGHDT, CDR2 YYEEEE. Between the trimmed V and J ends, which lost 4 bases and 11 bases, there was a span of 16 bases. CDR3 region: CASSPLKVEKQFF. The CDR3 DNA sequence: TGTGCCAGCAGCCCCCTTAAGGTTGAGAAGCAGTTCTTC.

The rearrangement joins TRBV2 to TRBJ2-1; 7 positions agree with TRBD2. Trimming took 7 bases from V and 13 from J; bases not matched to a gene: 7. The germline V gene encodes CDR1 SNHLY and CDR2 FYNNEI. The length of the CDR3 is 11 residues. The CDR3 DNA reads TGTGCCAGCATTGCGGGAGCGCCCCAGTTCTTC. Its protein is CASIAGAPQFF.

This clone occurred once. V gene TRBV4-1 combines with J gene TRBJ2-7; D call uncertain. Germline V lookup: CDR1 MGHRA, CDR2 YSYEKL. With 0 bases removed from V and 10 bases from J, the gap between germline ends came to 10 bases. CDR3 length equals 12 residues. CDR3 sequence: CASSQDEAAQYF. As DNA, the CDR3 is TGCGCCAGCAGCCAAGATGAGGCCGCTCAGTACTTC.

This clone appeared a few times. The chain is built from TRBV27 and TRBJ2-1, with D possibly being TRBD1 or TRBD2 (7 bases each). The ends were cut back, 6 bases at V and 8 bases at J, with 23 bases in the middle. Germline lookup yields CDR1 MNHEY and CDR2 SMNVEV (reference sequence). The CDR3 spans 16 residues. The CDR3 loop is CASRLQRGRGQDEQFF. The CDR3 DNA follows: TGTGCCAGCAGACTGCAGCGGGGCCGCGGACAGGATGAGCAGTTCTTC.

This clone was detected only a few times. The chain couples TRBV9 to TRBJ2-4, with 10 nucleotides matching TRBD2. Germline V gene sequence: CDR1 SGDLS, CDR2 YYNGEE. The V gene end was trimmed by 4 bases and the J gene end by 2 bases; junction bases not matched to a gene: 6. This CDR3 has 16 residues. The CDR3 nucleotides are TGTGCCAGCAGCCCTAGCGGGAGCTCGACCAAAAACATTCAGTACTTC. This gives the protein CASSPSGSSTKNIQYF.

As regards this clone: Other nucleotide sequences from this sample produce the same CDR3. The chain combines TRBV9 with TRBJ2-5, with TRBD2 matching 8 bases. After removal of 0 bases from V and 4 bases from J, the junction contained 2 bases not matched to a gene. Germline-derived CDR1 and CDR2 are SGDLS and YYNGEE. The CDR3 length is 14 residues. For the CDR3, the DNA is TGTGCCAGCAGCGTAGGGCTAGCGGGAGAGACCCAGTACTTC. Its translation is CASSVGLAGETQYF.